The rows below give T cell receptor beta chains drawn from one sample of a study of T cell responses to AZD1222 COVID-19 vaccine. The method was immunoSEQ multiplex PCR; TCRdb's version includes in-frame clones alone and lacks a portion of them. Among some 130,000 clones listed, 85% to 90% were seen once. The sample in question was peripheral blood, obtained on day 0 of AZD1222 vaccination. These receptors all stem from an adult in good health. CDR3s include the opening cysteine and the closing phenylalanine or tryptophan. The D gene is left open where the match is weak. Where a row states a size, it is once, few, many or the class of an expanded clone; other rows omit it.

clone size	D gene	V gene	J gene	CDR3 DNA	CDR3 protein
-	TRBD1	TRBV6-2/TRBV6-3	TRBJ2-7	TGTGCCAGCAGTTCCGACAGGGGTGGGTTCCCCTCCGGGCTCTACGAGCAGTACTTC	CASSSDRGGFPSGLYEQYF
-	TRBD1	TRBV11-3	TRBJ2-7	TGTGCCAGCAGCTTGACAGGGGTGGAGCAGTACTTC	CASSLTGVEQYF
-	TRBD1	TRBV6-5	TRBJ1-2	TGTGCCAGCAGTTACCGGGACAGACCTATTGGCGGCTACACCTTC	CASSYRDRPIGGYTF
-	-	TRBV2	TRBJ1-6	TGTGCCAGCAGTGAAGCGGGGACGGGCTCACCCCTCCACTTT	CASSEAGTGSPLHF
-	-	TRBV7-2	TRBJ2-3	TGTGCCAGCAGCTTCCAGGGACGGGCTACGCAGTATTTT	CASSFQGRATQYF
once	TRBD1	TRBV9	TRBJ1-3	TGTGCCAGCAGCGCAGGGGGCTCTGGAAACACCATATATTTT	CASSAGGSGNTIYF
-	TRBD1	TRBV18	TRBJ1-1	TGTGCCAGCTCACAGGGACAGACCATGACTGAAGCTTTCTTT	CASSQGQTMTEAFF
-	-	TRBV20-1	TRBJ1-1	TGCAGTGTCGGTATCACTGAAGCTTTCTTT	CSVGITEAFF
-	-	TRBV11-2	TRBJ2-7	TGTGCCAGCAGCGCAGGACGGGGCCCCTACGAGCAGTACTTC	CASSAGRGPYEQYF
-	-	TRBV29-1	TRBJ1-2	TGCAGCGTAGGCGAGGGAAATGGCTACACCTTC	CSVGEGNGYTF
-	-	TRBV6-1	TRBJ1-1	TGTGCCAGCAGTGAACAGGGGCAGAACACTGAAGCTTTCTTT	CASSEQGQNTEAFF
-	-	TRBV18	TRBJ2-7	TGTGCCAGCTCCCTATTTAGTGACAGTTCTTACAACCACTACGAGCAGTACTTC	CASSLFSDSSYNHYEQYF
few	-	TRBV7-6	TRBJ1-5	TGTGCCAGCAGCCCATTTGAAGGGAGAGGCAATCAGCCCCAGCATTTT	CASSPFEGRGNQPQHF
-	-	TRBV3-1/TRBV3-2	TRBJ1-1	TGTGCCAGCAGCCGAGAATTATCTAACACTGAAGCTTTCTTT	CASSRELSNTEAFF
-	-	TRBV7-9	TRBJ2-6	TGTGCCAGCAGCTCCTTCGGGTTCTCTGGGGCCAACGTCCTGACTTTC	CASSSFGFSGANVLTF
-	-	TRBV27	TRBJ1-1	TGTGCCAGCTCCGGGTTAGGTCCGAACACTGAAGCTTTCTTT	CASSGLGPNTEAFF
-	-	TRBV5-6	TRBJ2-7	TGTGCCAGCAGCTTGAGGACAGCTTCCGAGCAGTACTTC	CASSLRTASEQYF
-	-	TRBV19	TRBJ1-5	TGTGCCAGTAAAGGTCGGGCTTCGAGGTATAGCAATCAGCCCCAGCATTTT	CASKGRASRYSNQPQHF
-	-	TRBV5-1	TRBJ2-1	TGCGCCAGCAGCCCCGGTAAAGGGGGGGCCTTTAATGAGCAGTTCTTC	CASSPGKGGAFNEQFF
once	TRBD1	TRBV24-1	TRBJ1-5	TGTGCCACCAGTGATACTGGGACAGAGGGTAGGTATCAGCCCCAGCATTTT	CATSDTGTEGRYQPQHF
-	-	TRBV7-8	TRBJ2-7	TGTGCCAGCAGCCCCGAGTCCCGGGACGGATACGAGCAGTACTTC	CASSPESRDGYEQYF